The entry below gives a single T cell receptor (beta chain) sequence along with its context. The record originates from a study of blood T cell repertoires in COVID-19. Study information: Sources were T cells, B-cell-depleted T cells, or PBMCs; the material itself was cDNA or gDNA.

The CDR3 sequence is 13 residues long. Trimming shortened V by 1 base and J by 6 bases, and 10 bases separated the two germline ends. The germline V gene has CDR1 SGHAT and CDR2 FQDESV (reference sequence). Clones were sequenced by immunoSEQ multiplex PCR, and TCRdb holds only the in-frame ones, with some missing. The data hold around 93,000 clones, with over 75% observed a single time. The chain links TRBV11-1 to TRBJ2-7, with D unclear. Material for sequencing was peripheral blood. This TCR was recovered from a man older than 75 with acute or convalescent COVID-19. CDR3 protein: CASSLGSMLEQYF. The CDR3 nucleotides are TGTGCCAGCAGCTTAGGCAGTATGCTCGAGCAGTACTTC.